The 24 T cell receptor beta chains below were found in one sample sequenced in a study of CD8 T cells in Susac syndrome. With random hexamers, reverse transcription was performed on about 0.5 to 1 ug of RNA. Each CDR3 protein gets one entry after TCRdb re-called the immunoSEQ multiplex PCR reads with MiXCR. The table records 70,000 to 85,000 distinct CDR3 sequences, around 96% of them present only once. Sequencing was done on a sample of CD8+ T cells from PBMCs. The receptor set was obtained from a human donor with Susac syndrome.

This sequence joins TRBV6-6 and TRBJ2-3; TRBD2 might be the D (6 bases). There are 16 residues in the CDR3. Per germline, CDR1 MNHNY and CDR2 SVGAGI (reference sequence). The V end was cut by 0 bases, the J end by 5 bases, with 15 bases between. CDR3 loop: CASSYSISGAIDTQYF. Written as DNA, the CDR3 is TGTGCCAGCAGTTACTCGATATCGGGAGCGATAGATACGCAGTATTTT.

The rearrangement joins TRBV29-1 to TRBJ2-3, with TRBD1 matching over 9 bases. The J segment lost 2 bases and the V segment lost 7 bases, leaving 7 bases of the junction unmatched. The germline gives CDR1 SQVTM, CDR2 ANQGSEA. CDR3 length: 14 residues. The CDR3: CSGEGQGPTDTQYF. The DNA of the CDR3 is TGCAGCGGAGAGGGACAGGGCCCCACAGATACGCAGTATTTT.

The V gene is TRBV29-1, the J gene TRBJ2-7; D is perhaps TRBD1 (5 bases). The length of the CDR3 is 12 residues. CDR1 is SQVTM, CDR2 ANQGSEA, per germline. V was clipped by 4 bases and J by 2 bases, with 9 bases between them. CDR3 sequence: CSVVTATYEQYV. For the CDR3, the DNA is TGCAGCGTTGTGACAGCGACCTACGAGCAGTACGTC.

V usage is TRBV6-5 and J usage is TRBJ2-3; TRBD2 aligns across 9 bases. CDR1 is MNHEY and CDR2 is SVGAGI in the germline V gene. Germline trimming cut 2 bases from V and 3 bases from J; bases unmatched to any gene: 9. This CDR3 has 17 residues. CDR3 loop: CASSYPPTSGATDTQYF. In DNA, the CDR3 is TGTGCCAGCAGTTACCCCCCGACTAGCGGCGCAACAGATACGCAGTATTTT.

This clonotype is medium-sized in the sample. CDR3 bases: TGTGCCAGCAGTTTAGGATACGAGCAGTACTTC. Translated, it gives CASSLGYEQYF. The chain has TRBV12-3 or TRBV12-4 and TRBJ2-7, with no clear D. V was trimmed by 1 base and J by 4 bases, leaving 2 bases between them. CDR3 length: 11 residues.

The chain combines TRBV29-1 with TRBJ2-5; D is possibly TRBD1 or TRBD2 (6 bases each). The germline gives CDR1 SQVTM, CDR2 ANQGSEA. This CDR3 is built from 14 residues. Trimming removed 0 bases from V and 5 bases from J, with 13 bases in between. This CDR3 is CSVEEAQGGETQYF. CDR3 DNA sequence: TGCAGCGTTGAAGAAGCACAGGGAGGCGAGACCCAGTACTTC. The full variable domain, completed using reference TRBV29-1 and TRBJ2-5, is SAVISQKPSRDICQRGTSLTIQCQVDSQVTMMFWYRQQPGQSLTLIATANQGSEATYESGFVIDKFPISRPNLTFSTLTVSNMSPEDSSIYLCSVEEAQGGETQYFGPGTRLLVL.

The V call is TRBV20-1, the J call TRBJ2-7, with a tentative D call TRBD2 (6 bases). This CDR3 is 15 amino acids long. Trimming stripped 0 bases from V and 4 bases from J, with 16 bases between. Germline values: CDR1 DFQATT, CDR2 SNEGSKA (reference sequence). CDR3 in DNA: TGCAGTGCTAGAGATGTGGGCAGGGAGGAGTACGAGCAGTACTTC. This sequence encodes CSARDVGREEYEQYF.

The CDR3 loop reads CASRRGGSSYNEQFF. The CDR3 DNA follows: TGTGCTAGTCGACGGGGGGGGTCGTCCTACAATGAGCAGTTCTTC. This chain links TRBV2 with TRBJ2-1; TRBD2 aligns across 8 bases. This CDR3 is 15 amino acids long. Germline loops: CDR1 SNHLY, CDR2 FYNNEI.

The rearrangement uses TRBV5-4 and TRBJ2-5, with 9 bases identical to TRBD1. J lost 3 bases, V lost 3 bases, and 3 bases had no gene match. The CDR3 is made up of 14 amino acids. CDR1 and CDR2 from the germline V gene are SGHNT and YYREEE (reference sequence). The CDR3 sequence is CASSSRTGEETQYF. The CDR3 bases are TGTGCCAGCAGCTCGAGGACAGGGGAAGAGACCCAGTACTTC.

The chain has TRBV2 and TRBJ1-1, with unresolved D. This CDR3 contains 13 residues. The V end was cut by 3 bases, the J end by 8 bases, with 13 bases between. CDR1 is SNHLY and CDR2 is FYNNEI in the germline V gene. The CDR3 is CASSDLRDKEAFF. CDR3 sequence (DNA): TGTGCCAGCAGTGACTTAAGGGATAAGGAAGCTTTCTTT. Using reference TRBV2 and TRBJ1-1 for the parts outside the CDR3, the full variable domain is EPEVTQTPSHQVTQMGQEVILRCVPISNHLYFYWYRQILGQKVEFLVSFYNNEISEKSEIFDDQFSVERPDGSNFTLKIRSTKLEDSAMYFCASSDLRDKEAFFGQGTRLTVV.

The chain has TRBV20-1 and TRBJ2-5; the D gene is possibly TRBD2 (6 bases). The CDR3 runs to 14 residues. V was cut by 5 bases and J by 4 bases, with 17 bases left in between. Germline V CDR1 and CDR2: DFQATT, SNEGSKA (reference sequence). The CDR3, as DNA: TGCAGTGCTGCTGTTGGTGGGCGGGGAGAGACCCAGTACTTC. Its protein product is CSAAVGGRGETQYF.

The V call is TRBV24-1, the J call TRBJ1-5; TRBD1 might be the D (5 bases). Germline V CDR1 and CDR2: KGHDR, SFDVKD. V was shortened by 4 bases and J by 4 bases, with 7 bases between the two germline ends. CDR3 length: 13 residues. CDR3 protein: CATSESGNQPQHF. The CDR3 nucleotides read TGTGCCACCAGTGAATCAGGGAATCAGCCCCAGCATTTT.

This rearrangement joins TRBV29-1 to TRBJ2-7; 9 bases are shared with TRBD2. With 6 bases clipped from V and 4 bases from J, the junction kept 10 bases outside the gene matches. CDR3 length: 14 residues. Germline CDR1 is SQVTM and CDR2 is ANQGSEA. CDR3 nucleotides: TGCAGCGTAGGAAGTAGCGGGAGCTATTACGAGCAGTACTTC. It is translated as CSVGSSGSYYEQYF.

The rearrangement links TRBV12-3 or TRBV12-4 to TRBJ1-2; 10 nucleotides align to TRBD1. This CDR3 is built from 16 residues. V gave up 6 bases and J gave up 6 bases; unmatched junction bases: 13. This CDR3 reads CASSWGTGVHQDGYTF. CDR3 DNA sequence: TGTGCCAGCAGCTGGGGGACAGGGGTTCATCAAGATGGCTACACCTTC.

The chain is built from TRBV14 and TRBJ1-6; no reliable D call. Germline V lookup: CDR1 SGHDN, CDR2 FVKESK. This CDR3 region has 14 residues. Trimming removed 4 bases from V and 9 bases from J, with 13 bases in between. CDR3 amino acids: CASSPTFRLSPLHF. For the CDR3, the DNA is TGTGCCAGCAGCCCTACGTTTCGACTTTCACCCCTCCACTTT. Together with reference TRBV14 and TRBJ1-6, the CDR3 gives the full variable domain: EAGVTQFPSHSVIEKGQTVTLRCDPISGHDNLYWYRRVMGKEIKFLLHFVKESKQDESGMPNNRFLAERTGGTYSTLKVQPAELEDSGVYFCASSPTFRLSPLHFGNGTRLTVT.

The table lists this clonotype with a few counts. J is TRBJ2-1 and V is TRBV29-1; D might be TRBD2 (6 bases). Germline values: CDR1 SQVTM, CDR2 ANQGSEA. The CDR3 has 13 residues. The V and J ends lost 4 bases and 3 bases respectively, with 10 bases between them. CDR3 in amino acids: CSVGGGDYNEQFF. The CDR3 region has the DNA TGCAGCGTTGGGGGCGGGGACTACAATGAGCAGTTCTTC.

The chain couples TRBV20-1 to TRBJ2-1; 9 nucleotides agree with TRBD1. Germline CDR1 reads DFQATT; CDR2 reads SNEGSKA (reference sequence). The CDR3 runs to 13 residues. V gave up 6 bases and J gave up 9 bases; unmatched junction bases: 9. CDR3 sequence reads: CSARGQGATEQFF. CDR3 bases: TGCAGTGCCAGGGGACAGGGAGCGACTGAGCAGTTCTTC.

This clonotype came up once. The rearrangement joins TRBV11-1 to TRBJ2-7, with D perhaps matching TRBD1 (6 bases). The CDR3 is 14 residues long. The germline V gene has CDR1 SGHAT and CDR2 FQDESV (reference sequence). V gave up 2 bases and J gave up 0 bases, with 8 bases separating them. The CDR3 is CASSLMGASYEQYF. CDR3 bases: TGTGCCAGCAGCTTAATGGGGGCCTCCTACGAGCAGTACTTC.

The V call is TRBV13, the J call TRBJ2-2; TRBD2 agrees at 14 bases. This CDR3 comprises 18 residues. Germline loops: CDR1 PRHDT, CDR2 FYEKMQ (reference sequence). Trimming at V came to 6 bases and at J to 1 base, leaving 7 bases not matched to a gene. The CDR3 sequence: CASSPGTSGSGNTGELFF. In DNA, the CDR3 is TGTGCCAGCAGTCCCGGGACTAGCGGGAGCGGGAACACCGGGGAGCTGTTTTTT.

J is TRBJ2-3 and V is TRBV20-1, with 11 bases matching TRBD2. The CDR3 contains 15 residues. With 6 bases clipped from V and 0 bases from J, the junction kept 5 bases outside the gene matches. The germline CDR1 and CDR2 sequences are DFQATT and SNEGSKA (reference sequence). The CDR3 region is CSAKGLADSTDTQYF. The CDR3, as DNA: TGCAGTGCAAAGGGACTAGCGGATAGCACAGATACGCAGTATTTT.

The table lists this clonotype with a count of one. This chain connects TRBV20-1 to TRBJ2-6, with D possibly matching TRBD1 (5 bases). This CDR3 has 13 amino acids. From germline, CDR1 is DFQATT and CDR2 SNEGSKA (reference sequence). V lost 3 bases, J lost 4 bases, and 7 bases lay in between. CDR3 loop: CSARGPGANVLTF. CDR3 DNA sequence: TGCAGTGCTAGGGGGCCCGGGGCCAACGTCCTGACTTTC.

J is TRBJ2-7 and V is TRBV5-1; 11 nucleotides line up with TRBD2. Looked up from germline, CDR1 is SGHRS and CDR2 is YFSETQ. CDR3 size: 16 residues. The junction had 3 bases not matched to a gene; V was cut back by 0 bases and J by 1 base. The CDR3 DNA reads TGCGCCAGCAGCTTGGTTAGCGGGAGGGATTCCTACGAGCAGTACTTC. It encodes CASSLVSGRDSYEQYF.

This chain joins TRBV29-1 and TRBJ2-7, with D uncertain. CDR3 length: 13 amino acids. CDR1 and CDR2 from the germline V gene are SQVTM and ANQGSEA. V lost 4 bases and J 2 bases, leaving 12 bases between the germline ends. CDR3 residues: CSVGSLQPYEQYF. CDR3 nucleotides: TGCAGCGTTGGGTCACTACAACCCTACGAGCAGTACTTC.

The chain combines TRBV27 with TRBJ1-1; no reliable D call. This CDR3 region has 12 residues. Germline CDR1 MNHEY, CDR2 SMNVEV (reference sequence). V was clipped by 6 bases and J by 1 base, with 6 bases between them. The CDR3 bases are TGTGCCAGCAGGTCGGGGAACACTGAAGCTTTCTTT. Protein sequence: CASRSGNTEAFF.